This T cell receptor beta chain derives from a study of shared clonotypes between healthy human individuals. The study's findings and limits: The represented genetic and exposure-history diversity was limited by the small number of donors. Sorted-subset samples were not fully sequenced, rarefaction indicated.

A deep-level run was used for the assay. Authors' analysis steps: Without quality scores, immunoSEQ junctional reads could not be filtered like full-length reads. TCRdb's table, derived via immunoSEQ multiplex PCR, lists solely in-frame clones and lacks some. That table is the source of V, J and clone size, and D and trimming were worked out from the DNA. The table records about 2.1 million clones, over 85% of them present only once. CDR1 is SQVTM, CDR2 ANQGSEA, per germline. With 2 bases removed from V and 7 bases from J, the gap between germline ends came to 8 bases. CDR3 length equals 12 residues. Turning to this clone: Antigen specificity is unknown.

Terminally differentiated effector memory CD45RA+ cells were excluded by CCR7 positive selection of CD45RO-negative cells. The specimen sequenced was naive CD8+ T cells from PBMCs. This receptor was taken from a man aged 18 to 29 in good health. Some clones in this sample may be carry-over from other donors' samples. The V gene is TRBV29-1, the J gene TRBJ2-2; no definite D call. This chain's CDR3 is CSVESGDGELFF. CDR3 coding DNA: TGCAGCGTTGAATCTGGAGACGGGGAGCTGTTTTTT.